Below, one T cell receptor beta chain is given with its context. V was trimmed by 1 base and J by 1 base, leaving 7 bases between them. CDR1 and CDR2 from the germline V gene are LGHDT and YNNKEL (reference sequence). The CDR3 has 14 residues. The data were taken from a study of blood T cell repertoires in COVID-19. The method was immunoSEQ multiplex PCR; TCRdb's version includes in-frame clones alone and lacks a portion of them. The table shows about 130,000 clones, with roughly 87% occurring only once. The chain joins TRBV3-1 (or the pseudogene TRBV3-2) to TRBJ1-2, with a possible D match to TRBD1 (6 bases). This receptor was obtained from a man at least 80 years old with active or convalescent COVID-19. Sequenced material: peripheral blood. The CDR3 DNA reads TGTGCCAGCAGCCAAGGGACAGTTAACTATGGCTACACCTTC. Amino acids: CASSQGTVNYGYTF.